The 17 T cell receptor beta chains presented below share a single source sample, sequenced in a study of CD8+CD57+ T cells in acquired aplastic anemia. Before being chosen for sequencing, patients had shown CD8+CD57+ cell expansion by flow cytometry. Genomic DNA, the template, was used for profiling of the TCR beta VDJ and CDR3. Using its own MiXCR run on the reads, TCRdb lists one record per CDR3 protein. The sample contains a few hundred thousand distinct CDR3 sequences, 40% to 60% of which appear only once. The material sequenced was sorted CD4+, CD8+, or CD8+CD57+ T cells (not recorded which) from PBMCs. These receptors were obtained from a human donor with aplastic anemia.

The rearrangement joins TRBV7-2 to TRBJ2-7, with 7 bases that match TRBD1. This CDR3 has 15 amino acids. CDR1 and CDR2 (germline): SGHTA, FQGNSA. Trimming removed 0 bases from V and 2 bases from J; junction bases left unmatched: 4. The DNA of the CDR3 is TGTGCCAGCAGCTTAGCGTCCGGACAGGCCTACGAGCAGTACTTC. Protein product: CASSLASGQAYEQYF.

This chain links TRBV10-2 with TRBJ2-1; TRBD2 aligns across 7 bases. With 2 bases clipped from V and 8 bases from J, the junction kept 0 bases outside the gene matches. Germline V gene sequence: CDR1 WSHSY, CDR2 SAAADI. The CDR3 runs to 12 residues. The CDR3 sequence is CASSETSDEQFF. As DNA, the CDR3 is TGCGCCAGCAGTGAGACTAGCGATGAGCAGTTCTTC.

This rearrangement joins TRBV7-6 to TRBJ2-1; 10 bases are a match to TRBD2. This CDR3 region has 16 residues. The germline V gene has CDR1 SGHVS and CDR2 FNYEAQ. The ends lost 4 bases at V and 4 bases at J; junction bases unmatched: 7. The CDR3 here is CASSSLLAGEYNEQFF. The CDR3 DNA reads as TGTGCCAGCAGCTCCCTTCTAGCGGGGGAGTACAATGAGCAGTTCTTC.

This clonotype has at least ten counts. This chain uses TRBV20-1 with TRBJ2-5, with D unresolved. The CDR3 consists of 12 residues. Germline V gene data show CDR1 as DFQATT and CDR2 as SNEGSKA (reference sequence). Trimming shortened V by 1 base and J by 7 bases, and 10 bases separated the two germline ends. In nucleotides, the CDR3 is TGCAGTGCTAGAGTGGAGTTTGGGACCCAGTACTTC. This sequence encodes CSARVEFGTQYF.

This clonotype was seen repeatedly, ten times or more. CDR3 protein: CASSDRGIYNEQFF. In nucleotides, the CDR3 is TGTGCCAGTAGCGACAGGGGGATCTACAATGAGCAGTTCTTC. The V call is TRBV19, the J call TRBJ2-1; TRBD1 agrees at 9 bases. The CDR3 has 14 residues. The ends lost 6 bases at V and 3 bases at J; junction bases unmatched: 3. Per the germline V gene, CDR1 is LNHDA and CDR2 is SQIVND (reference sequence).

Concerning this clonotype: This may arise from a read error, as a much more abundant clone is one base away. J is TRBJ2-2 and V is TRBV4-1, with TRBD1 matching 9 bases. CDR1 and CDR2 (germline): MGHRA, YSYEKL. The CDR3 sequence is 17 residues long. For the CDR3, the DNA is TGCGCCAACAGCCCCTGGCAGTTGGGACAGGGAATTGGCGAGCTGTTTTTT. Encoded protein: CANSPWQLGQGIGELFF.

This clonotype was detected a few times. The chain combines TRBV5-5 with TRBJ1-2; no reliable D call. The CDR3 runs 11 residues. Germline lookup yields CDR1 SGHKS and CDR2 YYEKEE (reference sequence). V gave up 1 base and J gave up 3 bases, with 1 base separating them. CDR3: CASSLYYGYTF. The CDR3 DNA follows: TGTGCCAGCAGCTTGTACTATGGCTACACCTTC.

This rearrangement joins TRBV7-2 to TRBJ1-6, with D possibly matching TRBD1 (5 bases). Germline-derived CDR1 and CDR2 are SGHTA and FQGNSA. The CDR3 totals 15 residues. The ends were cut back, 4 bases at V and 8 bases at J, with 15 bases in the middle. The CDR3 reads CASSYLTVGDSPLHF. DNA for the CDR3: TGTGCCAGCAGCTACCTAACAGTGGGGGATTCACCCCTCCACTTT.

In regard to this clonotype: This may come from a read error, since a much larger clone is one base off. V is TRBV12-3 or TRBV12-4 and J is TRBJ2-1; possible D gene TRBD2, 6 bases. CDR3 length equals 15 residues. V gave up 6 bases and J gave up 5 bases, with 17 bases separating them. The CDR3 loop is CASSQGGATHNEQFF. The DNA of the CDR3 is TGTGCCAGCAGCCAAGGCGGGGCAACCCACAATGAGCAGTTCTTC.

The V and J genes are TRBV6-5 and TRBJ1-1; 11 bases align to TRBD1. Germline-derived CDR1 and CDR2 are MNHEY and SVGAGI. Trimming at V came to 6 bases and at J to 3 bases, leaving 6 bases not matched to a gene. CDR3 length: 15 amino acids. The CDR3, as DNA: TGTGCCAGCAGGGGACAGGGGGTCCTTTACACTGAAGCTTTCTTT. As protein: CASRGQGVLYTEAFF.

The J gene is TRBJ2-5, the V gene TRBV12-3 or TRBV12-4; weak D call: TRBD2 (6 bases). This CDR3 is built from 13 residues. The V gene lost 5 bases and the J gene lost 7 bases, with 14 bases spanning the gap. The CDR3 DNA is TGTGCCAGCAGTCTAACAAGGGGAGGGACCCAGTACTTC. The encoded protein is CASSLTRGGTQYF.

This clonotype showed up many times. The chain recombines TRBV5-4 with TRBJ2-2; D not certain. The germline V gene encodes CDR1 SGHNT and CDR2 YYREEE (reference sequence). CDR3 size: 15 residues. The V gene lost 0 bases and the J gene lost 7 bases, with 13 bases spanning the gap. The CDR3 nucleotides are TGTGCCAGCAGCTTGGAGCTGCAGTCGTTCGGGGAGCTGTTTTTT. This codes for CASSLELQSFGELFF.

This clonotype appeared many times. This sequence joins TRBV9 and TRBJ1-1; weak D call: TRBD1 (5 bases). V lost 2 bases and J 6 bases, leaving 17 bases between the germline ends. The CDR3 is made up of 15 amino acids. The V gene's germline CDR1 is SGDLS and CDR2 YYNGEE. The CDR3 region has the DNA TGTGCCAGCAGCGTGCAAACGGACATCGGACCTGAAGCTTTCTTT. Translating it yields CASSVQTDIGPEAFF.

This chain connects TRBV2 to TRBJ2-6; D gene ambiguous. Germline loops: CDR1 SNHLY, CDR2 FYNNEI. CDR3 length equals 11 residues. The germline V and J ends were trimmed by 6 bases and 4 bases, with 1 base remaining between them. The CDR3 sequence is CASRGANVLTF. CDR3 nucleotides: TGTGCCAGCAGGGGGGCCAACGTCCTGACTTTC.

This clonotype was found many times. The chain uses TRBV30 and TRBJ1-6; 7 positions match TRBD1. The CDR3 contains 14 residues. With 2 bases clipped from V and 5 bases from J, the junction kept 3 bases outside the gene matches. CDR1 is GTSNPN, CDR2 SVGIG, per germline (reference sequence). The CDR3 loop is CAWSRGQDNSPLHF. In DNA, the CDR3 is TGTGCCTGGAGTAGAGGACAGGATAATTCACCCCTCCACTTT.

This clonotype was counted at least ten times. CDR3 nucleotide sequence: TGTGCCAGCAGCTTAGATCGGACGGCTGACCAAGAGACCCAGTACTTC. Amino acid sequence: CASSLDRTADQETQYF. The chain is built from TRBV11-2 and TRBJ2-5; D is uncertain. The germline gives CDR1 SGHAT, CDR2 FQNNGV. The CDR3 consists of 16 residues. V lost 0 bases and J 0 bases, leaving 11 bases between the germline ends.

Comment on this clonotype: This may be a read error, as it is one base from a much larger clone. The CDR3 here is CASSDRQGGYEQYF. As DNA, the CDR3 is TGTGCCAGCAGTGACCGACAGGGGGGCTACGAGCAGTACTTC. The V gene is TRBV6-6, the J gene TRBJ2-7, with 9 positions matching TRBD1. This CDR3 spans 14 amino acids. Trimming at V came to 5 bases and at J to 3 bases, leaving 5 bases not matched to a gene. The V gene's germline CDR1 is MNHNY and CDR2 SVGAGI (reference sequence).